The following is a T cell receptor beta chain sequence with its context. In the authors' methods: The authors estimated nucleated cell counts from reference gene primer amplification. Data came from immunoSEQ multiplex PCR; TCRdb stores just in-frame clones and leaves some out. That table furnishes V, J and clone size, whereas the DNA furnished D and trimming. The sample has 150,000 or so clones, 87% seen once. In germline, CDR1 is MDHEN, CDR2 SYDVKM. Trimming removed 7 bases from V and 2 bases from J; junction bases left unmatched: 2. The CDR3 sequence is 13 residues long. This sample stems from a study of blood T cell repertoires in COVID-19. Study background: PBMCs, B-cell-depleted T cells, or T cells provided the cDNA or gDNA that made up the material.

The source is a human donor in a cohort sampled during active COVID-19. The sample consisted of peripheral blood. This chain connects TRBV28 to TRBJ1-2, with 9 bases lining up with TRBD1. CDR3 bases: TGTGCCAGCAAAGGACAGGGGAACTATGGCTACACCTTC. Its translation: CASKGQGNYGYTF.